The sequence of this T cell receptor (beta chain) was determined in a study of T cell responses to AZD1222 COVID-19 vaccine. Sequencing used immunoSEQ multiplex PCR; TCRdb keeps in-frame clones, though not all of them. The table shows 80,000 to 100,000 clones, with around nine tenths occurring only once. The analysis combined second doses at about 4 or about 12 weeks. The CDR3 spans 12 residues. V was trimmed by 8 bases and J by 9 bases, leaving 14 bases between them. The V gene's germline CDR1 is LNHNV and CDR2 YYDKDF (reference sequence). The starting material was peripheral blood, obtained 28 days after the second AZD1222 dose. This TCR was recovered from an adult who received the AZD1222 COVID-19 vaccine. The chain combines TRBV15 with TRBJ2-1; tentative D call: TRBD2 (6 bases). Here the CDR3 reads CATRKRGGEQFF. The CDR3 DNA reads as TGTGCCACCCGCAAGAGGGGAGGTGAGCAGTTCTTC.